This TCR beta chain originates from a study of beta chain features in type 1 diabetes (dated by TCRdb to the late 2010s). About the full investigation: No differences in mean age, gender distribution, total cell number or subset yield were found between patients and healthy donors. Across all samples, fewer than 130 million sorted cells were examined, and cell number per subset correlated strongly with RNA yield. Regulatory and stem cell-like memory subsets were obtained from only 8 patients and roughly eight healthy donors, while naive and central memory subsets were obtained from all 30 or so donors. The study compared the TCRB repertoires of sorted circulating CD4+ T cell subsets in recently diagnosed type 1 diabetes patients with those in matched healthy donors.

Broad study findings and their caveats: At VDJ recombination sites, patients with type 1 diabetes made fewer insertions and deleted more nucleotides, a pattern implying thymic rearrangement abnormalities. Naive, central memory and regulatory TCRB repertoires appeared more similar among patients than among healthy donors. PCR might favor shorter templates, but patient and control samples were amplified and corrected together, so any skew would affect both groups equally. Because small numbers of individuals were included in the HLA sub-analyses, any influence of HLA type on TCRB rearrangement was left unresolved. Because cDNA rather than genomic DNA was sequenced, highly expressing activated cells could have been over-represented, although no difference in activation and CD3 levels was found between groups. A moderate but significant shortening of TCRB CDR3 length was observed in type 1 diabetes patients in all four CD4+ subsets.

A single peripheral blood draw of about 116 mL on average was collected from each donor into heparinised tubes. A BD FACSAria II was used to sort naive, central memory, regulatory and stem cell-like memory CD4+ T cells with a panel that included CD45RO, CCR7, CD25, CD127, CD95 and CD27. All sorted populations exceeded 95% purity. PBMCs were isolated immediately by Lymphoprep density gradient centrifugation and stained directly without culture. So that batch effects would be minimized, each experiment stained and sorted samples in pairs, pairing one healthy donor with one patient. This clone was counted a few times. Its antigen is still unknown. No base qualities exist here, and no much larger clone lies one base off it. Deletion took 9 bases off V and 7 bases off J, with a span of 9 bases between the germline ends. Its CDR3 holds 10 amino acids, cysteine through phenylalanine. Only the CDR3 region is kept as DNA, spanning 30 bases read in frame from base 1. CDR1 LNHDA and CDR2 SQIVND were looked up in the germline V gene (reference sequence).

All of the isolated RNA was reverse transcribed with the High Capacity cDNA Reverse Transcription Kit, so expressed TCRB transcripts were sequenced. Naive, central memory and regulatory T cell samples underwent deep immunoSEQ sequencing, averaging about 3.57 million total reads per sample. Sorted cells were lysed in RLT buffer and RNA was extracted with DNase-treated RNeasy Micro or Mini kits, depending on cell number. Each cell subset was processed separately to prevent cross-contamination, with patient and healthy donor samples processed together. The immunoSEQ multiplex PCR was used to amplify TCRB sequences from cDNA, generating 87-bp fragments that spanned the CDR3 region. Sequencing of the amplicons was done on the Illumina HiSeq platform. As for how the authors treated the data: PCR bias was computationally corrected using synthetic template baselines, reads within Hamming distance 2 were collapsed, and singletons that could not be merged were discarded. Reads were aligned to IMGT to assign V, D and J genes, CDR3 length, and insertions or deletions at six rearrangement sites. Within each subset, clonotype counts were normalized to the number of sorted cells before true diversity and Gini coefficients were calculated with the tcR R package. The overlap coefficient, calculated on TCRB nucleotide sequences, was used to quantify repertoire sharing. Out-of-frame TCRB sequences from naive cells were analyzed as a proxy for the pre-selection repertoire. TCRdb holds this immuneACCESS table with in-frame rearrangements only. Some clones are missing; in checked studies, unresolved V genes explain under half, and the rest has no known cause. That table furnishes V, J and clone size, whereas the DNA furnished D and trimming. For this sample the table gives about 700,000 clones, of which 13% were detected only once. The ten largest clones add up to roughly 0.022% of the sample.

The material sequenced was naive CD4+ T cells from blood. The cell subset or site label on this specimen signifies: true naive CD4+ T cells. This receptor chain uses TRBV19 and TRBJ1-1; the D segment cannot be called with confidence. This sequence was found in a man in his late teens or twenties with type 1 diabetes. The sequenced DNA is TGTGCCAGCCGGCGAAGTGAAGCTTTCTTT. Its product reads: CASRRSEAFF.